This T cell receptor (beta chain) was observed in a study of CD8+ T cells in alopecia areata. About the study: Treated patients received oral tofacitinib, 5 to 10 mg twice daily.

As the sequencing template, cDNA was produced by extracting RNA and reverse transcribing it. The data were produced by immunoSEQ multiplex PCR, yet TCRdb's version contains in-frame clones alone and is incomplete. The sample shows some 150,000 clones, about 60% of them seen only once. The sorting of PBMCs gave CD4+ and CD8+ T cells. As to this clone: Its antigen is unknown.

CDR3 length: 15 amino acids. The V and J ends lost 1 base and 1 base, in that order; junction bases with no gene match: 1. In germline, CDR1 is MNHEY, CDR2 SVGAGI. The study, taken as a whole, reports: Lesional tissue from the scalp (especially in alopecia totalis/universalis) showed higher clonality than normal scalp.

This clonotype was sampled from a human donor with alopecia areata. The chain couples TRBV6-5 to TRBJ2-7; 10 nucleotides line up with TRBD1. The sample in question was CD4+ T cells sorted from blood, obtained at week 0. CDR3 sequence: CASSYWTGGSYEQYF. The DNA for the CDR3 is TGTGCCAGCAGTTACTGGACAGGGGGATCCTACGAGCAGTACTTC.